What follows is one T cell receptor beta chain and its context. Its matching antigen is unknown. V was cut by 6 bases and J by 0 bases, with 15 bases left in between. The germline V gene has CDR1 LNHDA and CDR2 SQIVND (reference sequence). The CDR3 is made up of 16 amino acids. The data belong to a study of shared clonotypes between healthy human individuals. The method was immunoSEQ multiplex PCR; TCRdb's version includes in-frame clones alone and lacks a portion of them. This repertoire shows around 2,000,000 clones, 85% to 95% found once; its top ten account for 1.5% to 2%. The study's findings and limits: Rarefaction exposed incomplete sorted-subset sequencing despite large depth.

The naive CD8 subset, CD45RO-negative cells positively selected for CCR7, excluded terminally differentiated effector memory CD45RA+ cells. Material for sequencing was naive CD8+ T cells from PBMCs. The chain uses TRBV19 and TRBJ2-1; tentatively, D is TRBD1 (5 bases). The clonotype comes from a man aged 18 to 29 in good health. Some clones in this sample may be carry-over from other donors' samples. In DNA, the CDR3 is TGTGCCAGTAGCAAGATGGGGCGGAACTCCTACAATGAGCAGTTCTTC. Protein: CASSKMGRNSYNEQFF.